These T cell receptor beta chains were read from a single sample in a study of blood T cell dynamics during melanoma immunotherapy. Data came from immunoSEQ multiplex PCR; TCRdb stores just in-frame clones and leaves some out. Among over 9,500 clones listed, less than 90% were seen once. The starting material was blood, obtained from a patient treated with checkpoint blockade. The origin of the receptors is a human donor with melanoma. Both conserved end residues are part of each CDR3. D genes are given only for firm matches. Clone sizes are given selectively: once, few, many, or a class where the clone is expanded.

d_gene: -
abundance: -
v_gene: TRBV7-3
j_gene: TRBJ1-1
CDR3aa: CASRSSAVGTEAFF
CDR3nt: TGTGCCAGCAGGTCCTCCGCCGTAGGGACTGAAGCTTTCTTT

d_gene: -
abundance: -
v_gene: TRBV2
j_gene: TRBJ1-6
CDR3aa: CASSEQGVSDSPLHF
CDR3nt: TGTGCCAGCAGTGAACAGGGAGTATCGGATTCACCCCTCCACTTT

d_gene: -
abundance: -
v_gene: TRBV19
j_gene: TRBJ2-4
CDR3aa: CASSMPGNLAKNIQYF
CDR3nt: TGTGCCAGTAGTATGCCGGGGAATCTAGCCAAAAACATTCAGTACTTC

d_gene: -
abundance: few
v_gene: TRBV9
j_gene: TRBJ2-3
CDR3aa: CASSVDTSTDTQYF
CDR3nt: TGTGCCAGCAGCGTAGATACCAGCACAGATACGCAGTATTTT

d_gene: -
abundance: -
v_gene: TRBV7-9
j_gene: TRBJ1-1
CDR3aa: CASNGLGGIGTEAFF
CDR3nt: TGTGCCAGCAACGGGCTCGGAGGAATTGGGACTGAAGCTTTCTTT

d_gene: TRBD2
abundance: -
v_gene: TRBV9
j_gene: TRBJ2-3
CDR3aa: CASSVLASGGDTQYF
CDR3nt: TGTGCCAGCAGCGTACTAGCGTCGGGGGGGGATACGCAGTATTTT

d_gene: -
abundance: -
v_gene: TRBV11-2
j_gene: TRBJ2-3
CDR3aa: CASSYDLRRTDTQYF
CDR3nt: TGTGCCAGCAGCTACGACCTGAGGCGGACAGATACGCAGTATTTT

d_gene: -
abundance: -
v_gene: TRBV6-1
j_gene: TRBJ2-1
CDR3aa: CASSPPTSSYNEQFF
CDR3nt: TGTGCCAGCAGTCCTCCTACTAGCTCCTACAATGAGCAGTTCTTC

d_gene: -
abundance: -
v_gene: TRBV7-9
j_gene: TRBJ1-1
CDR3aa: CASSWASNTEAFF
CDR3nt: TGTGCCAGCAGCTGGGCAAGCAACACTGAAGCTTTCTTT

d_gene: TRBD2
abundance: once
v_gene: TRBV28
j_gene: TRBJ2-7
CDR3aa: CASSFGLAGPQYF
CDR3nt: TGTGCCAGCAGTTTTGGACTAGCGGGTCCCCAGTACTTC

d_gene: -
abundance: few
v_gene: TRBV18
j_gene: TRBJ1-1
CDR3aa: CATSHGPNTEAFF
CDR3nt: TGTGCCACCTCGCACGGGCCGAACACTGAAGCTTTCTTT

d_gene: TRBD1
abundance: -
v_gene: TRBV2
j_gene: TRBJ2-6
CDR3aa: CASSGGQGSSGANVLTF
CDR3nt: TGTGCCAGCAGTGGAGGACAGGGAAGCTCTGGGGCCAACGTCCTGACTTTC

d_gene: -
abundance: -
v_gene: TRBV27
j_gene: TRBJ2-7
CDR3aa: CASSTSSYEQYF
CDR3nt: TGTGCCAGCAGTACATCCTCCTACGAGCAGTACTTC

d_gene: TRBD1
abundance: -
v_gene: TRBV10-3
j_gene: TRBJ1-1
CDR3aa: CAISESIGQGNTEAFF
CDR3nt: TGTGCCATCAGTGAGTCGATTGGACAGGGGAACACTGAAGCTTTCTTT

d_gene: -
abundance: -
v_gene: TRBV6-1
j_gene: TRBJ1-1
CDR3aa: CASSEEGHILNTEAFF
CDR3nt: TGTGCCAGCAGTGAAGAGGGACATATCTTGAACACTGAAGCTTTCTTT

d_gene: -
abundance: -
v_gene: TRBV7-9
j_gene: TRBJ1-3
CDR3aa: CASSLEGSGNTIYF
CDR3nt: TGTGCCAGCAGCTTAGAGGGCTCTGGAAACACCATATATTTT

d_gene: -
abundance: -
v_gene: TRBV6-5
j_gene: TRBJ1-4
CDR3aa: CASSYSGRDEKLFF
CDR3nt: TGTGCCAGCAGTTACTCGGGACGGGATGAAAAACTGTTTTTT

d_gene: TRBD1
abundance: -
v_gene: TRBV6-1
j_gene: TRBJ1-6
CDR3aa: CASSLTGENSPLHF
CDR3nt: TGTGCCAGCAGCTTGACAGGGGAAAATTCACCCCTCCACTTT

d_gene: TRBD1
abundance: -
v_gene: TRBV11-1
j_gene: TRBJ2-5
CDR3aa: CASSDTGGAHF
CDR3nt: TGTGCCAGCAGCGATACAGGGGGCGCTCACTTC

d_gene: TRBD1
abundance: -
v_gene: TRBV18
j_gene: TRBJ1-5
CDR3aa: CASSSGQGNQPQHF
CDR3nt: TGTGCCAGCTCATCGGGACAGGGAAATCAGCCCCAGCATTTT

d_gene: -
abundance: -
v_gene: TRBV6-6
j_gene: TRBJ1-4
CDR3aa: CASRRGNEKLFF
CDR3nt: TGTGCCAGCAGGAGGGGTAATGAAAAACTGTTTTTT

d_gene: -
abundance: -
v_gene: TRBV7-7
j_gene: TRBJ2-2
CDR3aa: CASSLAPTAAAGELFF
CDR3nt: TGTGCCAGCAGCTTGGCCCCCACGGCAGCAGCCGGGGAGCTGTTTTTT

d_gene: -
abundance: -
v_gene: TRBV5-5
j_gene: TRBJ2-5
CDR3aa: CASSLGMGASEETQYF
CDR3nt: TGTGCCAGCAGCTTGGGCATGGGGGCTTCGGAGGAGACCCAGTACTTC

d_gene: -
abundance: few
v_gene: TRBV9
j_gene: TRBJ1-3
CDR3aa: CASSVTGSGNTIYF
CDR3nt: TGTGCCAGCAGCGTAACAGGGTCTGGAAACACCATATATTTT

d_gene: -
abundance: few
v_gene: TRBV7-6
j_gene: TRBJ1-2
CDR3aa: CASSQRGNRINGYTF
CDR3nt: TGTGCCAGCAGCCAAAGGGGGAACCGGATTAACGGCTACACCTTC

d_gene: -
abundance: -
v_gene: TRBV28
j_gene: TRBJ2-7
CDR3aa: CASSLWGMATGPGEQYF
CDR3nt: TGTGCCAGTAGTTTATGGGGGATGGCGACAGGCCCAGGCGAGCAGTACTTC

d_gene: -
abundance: once
v_gene: TRBV18
j_gene: TRBJ1-2
CDR3aa: CASSPRNMTAINYGYTF
CDR3nt: TGTGCCAGCTCACCACGAAATATGACAGCGATTAACTATGGCTACACCTTC

d_gene: -
abundance: once
v_gene: TRBV7-8
j_gene: TRBJ1-4
CDR3aa: CASSPHRPSNEKLFF
CDR3nt: TGTGCCAGCAGCCCCCACAGACCCTCCAATGAAAAACTGTTTTTT

d_gene: TRBD2
abundance: -
v_gene: TRBV7-3
j_gene: TRBJ2-1
CDR3aa: CASSLGLAGNEQFF
CDR3nt: TGTGCCAGCAGCTTAGGACTAGCGGGCAATGAGCAGTTCTTC

d_gene: -
abundance: -
v_gene: TRBV10-3
j_gene: TRBJ1-1
CDR3aa: CAIRRDIDTEAFF
CDR3nt: TGTGCCATCAGACGGGACATTGACACTGAAGCTTTCTTT

d_gene: TRBD1
abundance: once
v_gene: TRBV5-6
j_gene: TRBJ2-5
CDR3aa: CASSLGGQANQETQYF
CDR3nt: TGTGCCAGCAGCTTAGGGGGCCAGGCCAACCAAGAGACCCAGTACTTC

d_gene: TRBD2
abundance: -
v_gene: TRBV19
j_gene: TRBJ2-1
CDR3aa: CASSMDGEGAYNEQFF
CDR3nt: TGTGCCAGTAGTATGGATGGGGAGGGCGCCTACAATGAGCAGTTCTTC